Each of the 20 T cell receptor beta chains below was sequenced from the same sample in a study of T cells in Graves' hyperthyroidism and ophthalmopathy. Amplified TCR beta CDR3 regions came from RNA transcripts. The TCR CDR3 was amplified in a first-round RT-PCR using the HTBI primer set. TCRdb reprocessed the multiplex PCR reads via MiXCR and lists one record per CDR3 protein. Here the sample spans 610,000 or so distinct CDR3 sequences, roughly 50% being singletons. Input material: peripheral blood or thyroid tissue (not recorded which). The receptors derive from a woman aged 18-29 years with Graves' hyperthyroidism.

This clonotype has a count of ten or more. The chain recombines TRBV2 with TRBJ2-7, with TRBD2 matching over 8 bases. Germline V gene lookup returns CDR1 SNHLY and CDR2 FYNNEI. This CDR3 region has 13 residues. J lost 7 bases, V lost 3 bases, and 5 bases had no gene match. The CDR3 DNA reads as TGTGCCAGCAGTGAGGGCCGGGGGGGGGAGCAGTACTTC. Translated, it gives CASSEGRGGEQYF.

This clonotype occurred many times. The chain joins TRBV7-9 to TRBJ2-5; TRBD2 agrees at 8 bases. Trimming removed 4 bases from V and 1 base from J; junction bases left unmatched: 5. Looked up from germline, CDR1 is SEHNR and CDR2 is FQNEAQ (reference sequence). The CDR3 totals 15 residues. The CDR3 sequence: CASSSPGLAQETQYF. The CDR3 DNA reads as TGTGCCAGCAGCTCCCCTGGACTAGCCCAAGAGACCCAGTACTTC.

This clonotype has only one observation. Written as DNA, the CDR3 is TGTGCCATCAGTGCTAGTACCGGTCTGAACACTGAAGCTTTCTTT. Residues: CAISASTGLNTEAFF. The chain has TRBV10-3 and TRBJ1-1; no clear D. CDR3 length equals 15 residues. V was shortened by 4 bases and J by 0 bases, with 12 bases between the two germline ends. Germline V CDR1 and CDR2: ENHRY, SYGVKD.

At least ten counts were recorded for this clonotype. The chain employs TRBV12-3 or TRBV12-4 and TRBJ1-3; tentative D call: TRBD1 (5 bases). V lost 8 bases, J lost 1 base, and 6 bases lay in between. The CDR3 spans 12 residues. This chain's CDR3 is CASGASGNTIYF. CDR3 sequence (DNA): TGTGCCAGCGGGGCGTCTGGAAACACCATATATTTT.

This clonotype was detected many times. The chain couples TRBV6-6 to TRBJ2-6, with D unclear. The CDR3 consists of 16 residues. The ends were cut back, 2 bases at V and 0 bases at J, with 8 bases in the middle. Germline V lookup: CDR1 MNHNY, CDR2 SVGAGI (reference sequence). The CDR3 DNA sequence: TGTGCCAGCAGTTACAGAGTTACCTCTGGGGCCAACGTCCTGACTTTC. Residues: CASSYRVTSGANVLTF.

This clonotype has a count of ten or more. The chain carries TRBV13 and TRBJ1-1; TRBD1 is a possible D gene (5 bases). CDR1 and CDR2 (germline): PRHDT, FYEKMQ (reference sequence). The CDR3 is 15 amino acids. V was pared by 5 bases and J by 5 bases, with 18 bases between. The CDR3 DNA reads TGTGCCAGCAGCCTAGACGTCCGGGACCTTACTGAAGCTTTCTTT. Its protein product is CASSLDVRDLTEAFF.

This clonotype was seen repeatedly, ten times or more. The genes are TRBV12-3 or TRBV12-4 and TRBJ2-2; the D is unclear. V was cut by 3 bases and J by 1 base, with 9 bases left in between. This CDR3 spans 15 amino acids. CDR3 DNA sequence: TGTGCCAGCAGTTTCTCACCGGGGAACACCGGGGAGCTGTTTTTT. It specifies CASSFSPGNTGELFF.

This clonotype occurred once. Germline is not matched at one junction end, which may reflect a read error. V is TRBV7-9 and J is TRBJ1-2; maybe TRBD1 (6 bases). The CDR3 has 16 residues. Per the germline V gene, CDR1 is SEHNR and CDR2 is FQNEAQ (reference sequence). CDR3 region: CASSPMGAVGGYGHTF. The CDR3 coding sequence is TGTGCCAGCAGCCCCATGGGGGCGGTTGGTGGCTATGGCCACACCTTC.

This clonotype was seen more than once but under ten times. This chain links TRBV27 with TRBJ1-1; D not resolved. The germline V gene encodes CDR1 MNHEY and CDR2 SMNVEV (reference sequence). The CDR3 is made up of 14 amino acids. V was trimmed by 2 bases and J by 7 bases, leaving 14 bases between them. The CDR3 DNA follows: TGTGCCAGCAGTTTAGTCGATGGCCCCCATGAAGCTTTCTTT. Encoded protein: CASSLVDGPHEAFF.

A note on this clonotype: Just one base apart from a much larger clone, this may be a read error. This chain joins TRBV20-1 and TRBJ1-5; D is uncertain. The CDR3 has 14 residues. The V gene lost 1 base and the J gene lost 0 bases, with 7 bases spanning the gap. In germline, CDR1 is DFQATT, CDR2 SNEGSKA (reference sequence). The chain's CDR3 is CSARGRYSNQPQHF. Here the CDR3 DNA reads TGCAGTGCTAGAGGTCGATATAGCAATCAGCCCCAGCATTTT.

In the case of this clonotype: The junction does not match germline at one end; this may be a read error. The chain combines TRBV7-2 with TRBJ2-3; 12 bases are a match to TRBD2. The CDR3 spans 15 residues. Looked up from germline, CDR1 is SGHTA and CDR2 is FQGNSA. The CDR3 region has the DNA TGTGCCAGCAGCGCGACTAGCGGGAGCAAAGATACGCAGTATTTT. It translates to CASSATSGSKDTQYF.

CDR3 residues: CSAPGTYTDTQYF. CDR3 DNA: TGCAGTGCCCCTGGGACTTACACAGATACGCAGTATTTT. The chain carries TRBV20-1 and TRBJ2-3; D perhaps matches TRBD2 (6 bases). Germline V gene data show CDR1 as DFQATT and CDR2 as SNEGSKA (reference sequence). This CDR3 comprises 13 residues. V was clipped by 6 bases and J by 2 bases, with 12 bases between them.

The rearrangement links TRBV13 to TRBJ2-7; 10 bases are a match to TRBD2. Trimming took 3 bases from V and 4 from J; bases not matched to a gene: 12. There are 17 residues in the CDR3. Germline V gene sequence: CDR1 PRHDT, CDR2 FYEKMQ (reference sequence). Here the CDR3 reads CASSLRASGRGEYEQYF. CDR3 bases: TGTGCCAGCAGCTTGCGGGCGAGCGGGAGGGGTGAATACGAGCAGTACTTC.

The chain employs TRBV12-3 or TRBV12-4 and TRBJ1-2; maybe TRBD1 (6 bases). Trimming stripped 1 base from V and 0 bases from J, with 9 bases between. The CDR3 runs to 15 residues. The CDR3 region is CASSLEQGSNYGYTF. The CDR3 DNA reads as TGTGCCAGCAGTTTAGAACAGGGATCTAACTATGGCTACACCTTC.

The V gene is TRBV5-1, the J gene TRBJ2-5, with D perhaps matching TRBD1 (5 bases). This CDR3 is built from 15 residues. V was clipped by 3 bases and J by 5 bases, with 17 bases between them. CDR1 is SGHRS, CDR2 YFSETQ, per germline. As DNA, the CDR3 is TGCGCCAGCAGCTCCCCTCTTGGGAAGGGGGAGACCCAGTACTTC. It encodes CASSSPLGKGETQYF.

The chain uses TRBV7-2 and TRBJ1-5; no clear D gene. This CDR3 has 14 residues. V was cut by 1 base and J by 7 bases, with 11 bases left in between. The V gene's germline CDR1 is SGHTA and CDR2 FQGNSA. The CDR3 DNA follows: TGTGCCAGCAGCTTAGGACTAGGGAGCCAGCCCCAGCATTTT. Translated, it gives CASSLGLGSQPQHF.

On this clonotype: Given a much more abundant clone one base away, this may be a read error. V usage is TRBV12-5 and J usage is TRBJ2-7, with a tentative D call TRBD2 (6 bases). The CDR3 extends over 16 amino acids. Germline CDR1 is LGHNT and CDR2 is FRNRAP. V was trimmed by 5 bases and J by 3 bases, leaving 20 bases between them. The CDR3 here is CASGPRLEGEVYEQYF. The CDR3 nucleotides are TGTGCTAGTGGTCCACGACTGGAAGGGGAGGTCTACGAGCAGTACTTC.

The sample holds many counts of this clonotype. V usage is TRBV12-3 or TRBV12-4 and J usage is TRBJ2-5; D is undetermined. This CDR3 has 12 residues. The V and J ends lost 6 bases and 4 bases respectively, with 9 bases between them. CDR3 in DNA: TGTGCCAGCAGCCCCCTCAGAGAGACCCAGTACTTC. Translated, it gives CASSPLRETQYF.

This clonotype was seen repeatedly, ten times or more. This rearrangement joins TRBV10-3 to TRBJ1-6; a weak D match, TRBD1 (5 bases). The CDR3 length is 13 residues. Germline loops: CDR1 ENHRY, CDR2 SYGVKD. Trimming took 9 bases from V and 5 from J, leaving 11 bases between them. The CDR3 bases are TGTGCCATTGGGACGGAAGATAATTCACCCCTCCACTTT. It is translated as CAIGTEDNSPLHF.

The rearrangement uses TRBV4-1 and TRBJ1-1; D is undetermined. The length of the CDR3 is 13 residues. The ends were cut back, 3 bases at V and 7 bases at J, with 12 bases in the middle. Germline CDR1 is MGHRA and CDR2 is YSYEKL. This CDR3 is CASSQGPGNEAFF. The CDR3 DNA follows: TGCGCCAGCAGCCAGGGTCCCGGCAATGAAGCTTTCTTT.